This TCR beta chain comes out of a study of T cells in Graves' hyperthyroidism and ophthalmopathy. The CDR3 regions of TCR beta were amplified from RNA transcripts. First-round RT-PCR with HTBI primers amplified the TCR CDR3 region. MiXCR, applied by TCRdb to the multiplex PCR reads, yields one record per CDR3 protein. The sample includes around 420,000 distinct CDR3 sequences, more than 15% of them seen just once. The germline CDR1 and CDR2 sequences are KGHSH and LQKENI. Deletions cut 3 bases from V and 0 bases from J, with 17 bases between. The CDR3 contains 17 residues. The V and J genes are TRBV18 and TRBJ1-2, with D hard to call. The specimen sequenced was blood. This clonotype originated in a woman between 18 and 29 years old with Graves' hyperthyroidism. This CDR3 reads CASSPLILTAANYGYTF. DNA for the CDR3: TGTGCCAGCTCACCCTTGATATTAACAGCAGCTAACTATGGCTACACCTTC.